The 27 T cell receptor beta chains in this list originate from one sample, sequenced in a study of breast tumors, draining lymph nodes, adjacent tissues listed by TCRdb under 2016. To prepare the library, multiplex PCR was applied. The sample was run on an Illumina HiSeq 2000. TCRdb passed the public sequencing reads through fastp at Q25 and MiXCR, retaining productive beta sequences. CDR3 protein sequences are deduplicated, and each keeps its most common genes and DNA. The sample profile shows tens of thousands of distinct CDR3 sequences; 60% to 80% of them were found once. The ten top clones hold over 15% of the sample. Input material: breast tumor tissue. The receptors shown here come from a female donor with breast cancer. Some clones in this sample may be carry-over from other donors' samples.

This clonotype was counted ten times or more. The chain employs TRBV5-6 and TRBJ1-5; tentative D call: TRBD1 (6 bases). Germline V CDR1 and CDR2: SGHDT, YYEEEE. The CDR3 runs 17 residues. The V end lost 2 bases, the J end lost 1 base, and 16 bases lay between the germline ends. CDR3 protein: CASSLIEDSLSNQPQHF. CDR3 DNA sequence: TGTGCCAGCAGCTTAATTGAGGACAGCCTCAGCAATCAGCCCCAGCATTTT.

The rearrangement joins TRBV12-3 or TRBV12-4 to TRBJ2-2; TRBD1 agrees at 10 bases. Unmatched junction bases numbered 11, after V lost 10 bases and J lost 6 bases. The CDR3 runs to 15 residues. CDR3 sequence reads: CANPGRDRGAGELFF. The CDR3 bases are TGTGCCAACCCGGGACGGGACAGGGGAGCCGGGGAGCTGTTTTTT.

The rearrangement joins TRBV9 to TRBJ1-2; D gene uncertain. Trimming took off 3 bases at V and 5 bases at J, with 11 bases between the two ends. CDR1 and CDR2 (germline): SGDLS, YYNGEE. The CDR3 loop spans 13 amino acids. The CDR3 DNA reads as TGTGCCAGCAGCGCAAGGACGGATTATGGCTACACCTTC. Translated, it gives CASSARTDYGYTF.

DNA for the CDR3: TGTGCCAGCAGTAGGACTGACTCTGGAAACACCATATATTTT. It encodes CASSRTDSGNTIYF. V gene TRBV12-3 or TRBV12-4 combines with J gene TRBJ1-3; D not certain. Between the trimmed V and J ends, which lost 5 bases and 0 bases, there was a span of 8 bases. The CDR3 is 14 residues long.

Concerning this clonotype itself: Its ends do not fully match the called genes, so a read error is possible. The chain links TRBV7-7 to TRBJ2-5; D unclear. Germline-derived CDR1 and CDR2 are SSHAT and FNYEAQ (reference sequence). The CDR3 has 13 amino acids. CDR3 amino acids: CASSRPGEETQYF. In DNA form, the CDR3 reads TGTGCTAGCAGCCGCCCTGGGGAAGAGACCCAGTACTTC.

The V call is TRBV20-1, the J call TRBJ1-6; no clear D gene. This CDR3 comprises 15 residues. Trimming removed 5 bases from V and 7 bases from J, with 18 bases in between. Germline V gene data show CDR1 as DFQATT and CDR2 as SNEGSKA (reference sequence). Here the CDR3 reads CSAPDPGRINSPLHF. In DNA, the CDR3 is TGCAGTGCTCCAGATCCCGGACGGATAAATTCACCCCTCCACTTT.

The genes are TRBV29-1 and TRBJ1-4; 7 nucleotides line up with TRBD1. The CDR3 covers 15 residues. Germline V lookup: CDR1 SQVTM, CDR2 ANQGSEA. V lost 7 bases, J lost 0 bases, and 8 bases stayed unmatched. This CDR3 is CSALGQRSTNEKLFF. CDR3 DNA: TGCAGCGCTCTGGGACAGAGATCAACTAATGAAAAACTGTTTTTT.

This chain links TRBV6-2 or TRBV6-3 with TRBJ2-7, with TRBD1 matching 9 bases. Germline CDR1 and CDR2: MNHEY and SVGEGT. The CDR3 is 14 residues long. Trimming removed 6 bases from V and 3 bases from J; junction bases left unmatched: 6. In DNA, the CDR3 is TGTGCCAGCAGCCCCCCGGGACAGGGCTACGAGCAGTACTTC. As protein: CASSPPGQGYEQYF.

A remark on this clonotype: The CDR3 does not end in the conserved phenylalanine or tryptophan, so this is likely a read error. J is TRBJ1-2 and V is TRBV29-1, with D possibly TRBD1 on 5 matching bases. V dropped 0 bases and J dropped 8 bases, with 13 bases sitting between them. From germline, CDR1 is SQVTM and CDR2 ANQGSEA. There are 13 residues in the CDR3. CDR3 sequence (DNA): TGCAGCGTTGAAGATATGGGACTACAAGGCTACACCTCC. Residues: CSVEDMGLQGYTS.

The chain couples TRBV11-2 to TRBJ2-2, with 7 bases lining up with TRBD2. V trimming: 1 base; J trimming: 6 bases; junction bases outside the gene matches: 5. CDR3 length: 15 residues. Per germline, CDR1 SGHAT and CDR2 FQNNGV. The CDR3 sequence: CASSLGGRGPGELFF. In DNA, the CDR3 is TGTGCCAGCAGCTTAGGCGGGAGAGGTCCCGGGGAGCTGTTTTTT.

In nucleotides, the CDR3 is TGTGCCATCCTTGGACTTCTGGGAGATACGCAGTATTTT. Translated: CAILGLLGDTQYF. The J gene is TRBJ2-3, the V gene TRBV10-3, with a possible D match to TRBD2 (5 bases). V lost 8 bases, J lost 5 bases, and 14 bases lay in between. The CDR3 runs to 13 residues. The germline V gene has CDR1 ENHRY and CDR2 SYGVKD.

This chain connects TRBV7-9 to TRBJ2-3; 9 nucleotides match TRBD2. The germline V gene encodes CDR1 SEHNR and CDR2 FQNEAQ (reference sequence). This CDR3 is 13 amino acids long. The trim removed 3 bases at V and 6 bases at J, leaving 1 base unmatched. The CDR3 loop reads CASSFSGSDTQYF. The CDR3 DNA reads TGTGCCAGCAGCTTTAGCGGGAGTGATACGCAGTATTTT.

The chain uses TRBV2 and TRBJ2-5; the D is unclear. CDR3 length: 15 amino acids. Trimming stripped 2 bases from V and 4 bases from J, with 14 bases between. Germline V gene lookup returns CDR1 SNHLY and CDR2 FYNNEI. In DNA, the CDR3 is TGTGCCAGCAGTGAACCTAGTCGGATAGGAGAGACCCAGTACTTC. Protein product: CASSEPSRIGETQYF. The whole variable domain, filled in from reference TRBV2 and TRBJ2-5, reads EPEVTQTPSHQVTQMGQEVILRCVPISNHLYFYWYRQILGQKVEFLVSFYNNEISEKSEIFDDQFSVERPDGSNFTLKIRSTKLEDSAMYFCASSEPSRIGETQYFGPGTRLLVL.

The genes are TRBV27 and TRBJ1-2; TRBD1 might be the D (6 bases). CDR3 size: 18 residues. Germline CDR1 is MNHEY and CDR2 is SMNVEV (reference sequence). V lost 2 bases and J 5 bases, leaving 24 bases between the germline ends. The CDR3 loop reads CASSLNLIYRALPYGYTF. For the CDR3, the DNA is TGTGCCAGCAGTTTAAACCTGATTTACAGGGCGTTACCTTATGGCTACACCTTC.

The chain links TRBV10-3 to TRBJ1-5; the match to TRBD1 covers 7 bases. Looked up from germline, CDR1 is ENHRY and CDR2 is SYGVKD. J was trimmed by 5 bases and V by 8 bases; bases with no gene match: 9. The CDR3 extends over 14 amino acids. The CDR3 reads CAISKGGEDQPQHF. The CDR3, as DNA: TGTGCCATCTCAAAAGGGGGCGAGGATCAGCCCCAGCATTTT.

The chain uses TRBV7-2 and TRBJ1-2; the D gene is possibly TRBD1 (6 bases). The V and J ends lost 4 bases and 6 bases respectively, with 12 bases between them. CDR1 and CDR2 (germline): SGHTA, FQGNSA. CDR3 length equals 13 residues. CDR3 region: CASSSDRTNGYTF. CDR3 coding DNA: TGTGCCAGCAGCTCCGACAGGACTAATGGCTACACCTTC.

By share, this clonotype counts as medium-sized. CDR3 amino acids: CSARDQAGGWYEQYF. Written as DNA, the CDR3 is TGCAGTGCTAGAGATCAGGCAGGGGGCTGGTACGAGCAGTACTTC. The rearrangement links TRBV20-1 to TRBJ2-7; 8 bases fit TRBD1. Germline CDR1 is DFQATT and CDR2 is SNEGSKA (reference sequence). The CDR3 spans 15 residues. V trimming: 0 bases; J trimming: 4 bases; junction bases outside the gene matches: 8.

This rearrangement joins TRBV20-1 to TRBJ2-2, with TRBD1 matching 7 bases. The J segment lost 7 bases and the V segment lost 6 bases, leaving 8 bases of the junction unmatched. Germline CDR1 reads DFQATT; CDR2 reads SNEGSKA (reference sequence). The length of the CDR3 is 13 residues. This CDR3 reads CSAPEGASGELFF. The CDR3 DNA sequence: TGCAGTGCCCCCGAGGGGGCCAGCGGGGAGCTGTTTTTT.

The table lists this clonotype with many counts. The J gene is TRBJ2-7, the V gene TRBV6-6; 8 nucleotides match TRBD1. Germline lookup yields CDR1 MNHNY and CDR2 SVGAGI (reference sequence). The CDR3 sequence is 17 residues long. V lost 5 bases to trimming and J lost 3 bases; unmatched junction nucleotides: 15. The CDR3 here is CASSQLQTGVEVYEQYF. DNA of the CDR3: TGTGCCAGCAGTCAACTTCAGACAGGGGTGGAAGTCTACGAGCAGTACTTC.

This clonotype was picked up one time. The chain is built from TRBV7-9 and TRBJ2-2; D unclear. With 3 bases removed from V and 7 bases from J, the gap between germline ends came to 3 bases. Germline assignment: CDR1 SEHNR and CDR2 FQNEAQ (reference sequence). CDR3 size: 11 residues. The CDR3 protein is CASSFGGELFF. DNA of the CDR3: TGTGCCAGCAGCTTCGGCGGGGAGCTGTTTTTT.

Many counts were recorded for this clonotype. A much larger clone lies one base from this, so it may be a read error. This rearrangement joins TRBV11-2 to TRBJ1-2, with TRBD1 as a possible D gene (6 bases). Germline-derived CDR1 and CDR2 are SGHAT and FQNNGV. The CDR3 is made up of 15 amino acids. Trimming left V 5 bases short and J 4 bases short, with 17 bases between. CDR3 DNA: TGTGCCAGCAGCCTACTCGCAGGGGCCGCCTATGGCTACACCTTC. As protein: CASSLLAGAAYGYTF.

This clonotype was picked up one time. The rearrangement links TRBV5-5 to TRBJ1-3; TRBD1 agrees at 10 bases. Per the germline V gene, CDR1 is SGHKS and CDR2 is YYEKEE (reference sequence). J was trimmed by 4 bases and V by 3 bases; bases with no gene match: 10. CDR3 length equals 17 residues. CDR3 protein: CASSSTGGPVLGNTIYF. For the CDR3, the DNA is TGTGCCAGCAGCTCGACAGGGGGCCCGGTCCTCGGAAACACCATATATTTT.

The chain uses TRBV5-1 and TRBJ1-3; 9 positions agree with TRBD1. V was clipped by 4 bases and J by 0 bases; unmatched bases: 11. The CDR3 sequence is 18 residues long. Germline values: CDR1 SGHRS, CDR2 YFSETQ. CDR3 sequence: CASSLTGQGVLSGNTIYF. In DNA, the CDR3 is TGCGCCAGCAGCCTGACGGGACAGGGAGTTCTCTCTGGAAACACCATATATTTT. Supplemented by reference TRBV5-1 and TRBJ1-3, the full variable domain reads KAGVTQTPRYLIKTRGQQVTLSCSPISGHRSVSWYQQTPGQGLQFLFEYFSETQRNKGNFPGRFSGRQFSNSRSEMNVSTLELGDSALYLCASSLTGQGVLSGNTIYFGEGSWLTVV.

This clonotype was counted ten times or more. This chain links TRBV30 with TRBJ1-4, with 7 bases that match TRBD1. Germline trimming cut 4 bases from V and 4 bases from J; bases unmatched to any gene: 6. Germline loops: CDR1 GTSNPN, CDR2 SVGIG (reference sequence). The CDR3 runs 14 residues. The CDR3 loop is CAWNPGQFNEKLFF. In DNA, the CDR3 is TGTGCCTGGAACCCGGGACAGTTTAATGAAAAACTGTTTTTT. Based on the CDR3 plus reference TRBV30 and TRBJ1-4, the full variable domain is SQTIHQWPATLVQPVGSPLSLECTVEGTSNPNLYWYRQAAGRGLQLLFYSVGIGQISSEVPQNLSASRPQDRQFILSSKKLLLSDSGFYLCAWNPGQFNEKLFFGSGTQLSVL.

About this clonotype: This sequence may be a read error, since a much larger clone differs from it by one base. The chain joins TRBV6-6 to TRBJ1-1; perhaps TRBD1 as D (5 bases). The CDR3 runs 14 residues. The germline CDR1 and CDR2 sequences are MNHNY and SVGAGI (reference sequence). With 4 bases removed from V and 3 bases from J, the gap between germline ends came to 12 bases. In DNA, the CDR3 is TGTGCCAGCAGTTCCTCGGGGGGGTACACTGAAGCTTTCTTT. Translation: CASSSSGGYTEAFF.

The chain links TRBV14 to TRBJ2-3; D remains ambiguous. From germline, CDR1 is SGHDN and CDR2 FVKESK. The CDR3 has 14 residues. Trimming took off 4 bases at V and 1 base at J, with 9 bases between the two ends. This CDR3 is CASSPILRTDTQYF. CDR3 nucleotides: TGTGCCAGCAGCCCCATTTTGCGCACAGATACGCAGTATTTT.

This chain connects TRBV9 to TRBJ2-5; 10 bases fit TRBD2. V dropped 1 base and J dropped 1; count of bases not matched to a gene: 1. This CDR3 spans 15 amino acids. CDR1 SGDLS and CDR2 YYNGEE come from the germline V gene. CDR3 in amino acids: CASSVTSGAQETQYF. Here the CDR3 DNA reads TGTGCCAGCAGCGTAACTAGCGGGGCCCAAGAGACCCAGTACTTC.